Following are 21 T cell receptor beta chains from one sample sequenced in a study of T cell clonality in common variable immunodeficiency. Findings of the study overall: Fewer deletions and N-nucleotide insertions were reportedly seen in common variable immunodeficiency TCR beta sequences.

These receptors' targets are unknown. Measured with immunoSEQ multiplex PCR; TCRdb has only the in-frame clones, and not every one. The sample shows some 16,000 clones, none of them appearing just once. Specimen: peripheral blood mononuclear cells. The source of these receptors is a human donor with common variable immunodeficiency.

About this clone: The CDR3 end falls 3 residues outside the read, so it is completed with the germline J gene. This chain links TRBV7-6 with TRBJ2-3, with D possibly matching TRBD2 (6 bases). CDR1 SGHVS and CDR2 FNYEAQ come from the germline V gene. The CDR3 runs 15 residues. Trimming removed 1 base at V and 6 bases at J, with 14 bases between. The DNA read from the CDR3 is TGTGCCAGCAGCTTAGAGCTGGTGCGGGGCGATACG. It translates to CASSLELVRGDT. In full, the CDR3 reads CASSLELVRGDTQYF.

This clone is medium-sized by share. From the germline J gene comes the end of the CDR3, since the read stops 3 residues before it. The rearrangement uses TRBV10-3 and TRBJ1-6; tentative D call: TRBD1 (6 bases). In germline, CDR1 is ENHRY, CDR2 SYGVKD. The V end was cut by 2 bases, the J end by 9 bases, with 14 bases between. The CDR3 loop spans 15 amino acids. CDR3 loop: CAISEVPGVGSPLHF. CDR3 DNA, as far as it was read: TGTGCCATCAGTGAGGTCCCAGGGGTTGGTTCACCC.

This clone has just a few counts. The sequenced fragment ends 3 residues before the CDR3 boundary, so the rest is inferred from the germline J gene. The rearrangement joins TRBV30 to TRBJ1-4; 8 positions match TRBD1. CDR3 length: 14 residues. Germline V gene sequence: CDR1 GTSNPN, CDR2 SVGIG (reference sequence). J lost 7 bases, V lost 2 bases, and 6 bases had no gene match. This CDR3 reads CAWSMDRAIEKLFF. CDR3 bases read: TGTGCCTGGAGTATGGACAGGGCAATTGAAAAA.

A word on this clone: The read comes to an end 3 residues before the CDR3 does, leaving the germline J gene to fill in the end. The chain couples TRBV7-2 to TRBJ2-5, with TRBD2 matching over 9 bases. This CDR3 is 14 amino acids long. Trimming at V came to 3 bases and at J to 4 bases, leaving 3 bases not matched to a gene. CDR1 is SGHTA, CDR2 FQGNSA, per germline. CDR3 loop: CASSFGGGVETQYF. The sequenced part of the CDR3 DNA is TGTGCCAGCAGCTTCGGCGGGGGGGTAGAGACC.

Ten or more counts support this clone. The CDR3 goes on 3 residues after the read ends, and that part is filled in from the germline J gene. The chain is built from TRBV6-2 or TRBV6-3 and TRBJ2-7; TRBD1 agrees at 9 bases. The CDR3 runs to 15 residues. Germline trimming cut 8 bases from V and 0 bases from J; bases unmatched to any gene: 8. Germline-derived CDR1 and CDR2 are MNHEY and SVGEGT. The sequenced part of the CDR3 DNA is TGTGCCAGCCTACAAAACAGGGGGCCCTCCTACGAG. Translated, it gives CASLQNRGPSYE. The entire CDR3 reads CASLQNRGPSYEQYF.

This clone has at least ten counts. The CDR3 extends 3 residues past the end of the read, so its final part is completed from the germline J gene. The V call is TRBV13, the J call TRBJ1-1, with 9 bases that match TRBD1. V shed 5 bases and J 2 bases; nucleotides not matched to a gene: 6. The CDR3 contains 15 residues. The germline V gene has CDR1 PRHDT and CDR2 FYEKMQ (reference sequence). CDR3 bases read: TGTGCCAGCAGCGCCAGGACAGGGGTTAACACTGAA. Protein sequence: CASSARTGVNTE. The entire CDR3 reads CASSARTGVNTEAFF.

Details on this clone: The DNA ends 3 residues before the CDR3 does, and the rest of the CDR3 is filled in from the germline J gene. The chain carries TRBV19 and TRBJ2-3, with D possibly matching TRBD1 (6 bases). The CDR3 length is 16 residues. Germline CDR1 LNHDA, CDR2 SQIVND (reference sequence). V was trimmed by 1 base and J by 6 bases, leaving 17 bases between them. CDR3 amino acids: CASSIGRSRGPDTQYF. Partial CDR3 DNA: TGTGCCAGTAGTATAGGAAGGAGCAGGGGCCCCGATACG.

Here the CDR3 reads CASSYSGTGDYEQYF. Incomplete CDR3 DNA: TGTGCCAGCAGTTACTCCGGGACAGGAGACTACGAG. V usage is TRBV6-2 or TRBV6-3 and J usage is TRBJ2-7; 8 bases agree with TRBD1. Read sequence stops 3 residues before the CDR3 end, and the germline J gene provides the missing end. Germline values: CDR1 MNHEY, CDR2 SVGEGT. Trimming cost V 0 bases and J 3 bases; bases outside gene matches: 4. The length of the CDR3 is 15 residues.

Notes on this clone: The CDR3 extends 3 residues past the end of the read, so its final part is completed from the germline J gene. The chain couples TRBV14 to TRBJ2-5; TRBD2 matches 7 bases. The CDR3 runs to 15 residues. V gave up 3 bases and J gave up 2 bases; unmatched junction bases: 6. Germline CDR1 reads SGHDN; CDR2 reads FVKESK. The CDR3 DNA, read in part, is TGTGCCAGCAGCCACTCGACTAGCCCTCAAGAGACC. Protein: CASSHSTSPQET. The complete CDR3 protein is CASSHSTSPQETQYF. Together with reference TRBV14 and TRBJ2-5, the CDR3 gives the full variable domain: EAGVTQFPSHSVIEKGQTVTLRCDPISGHDNLYWYRRVMGKEIKFLLHFVKESKQDESGMPNNRFLAERTGGTYSTLKVQPAELEDSGVYFCASSHSTSPQETQYFGPGTRLLVL.

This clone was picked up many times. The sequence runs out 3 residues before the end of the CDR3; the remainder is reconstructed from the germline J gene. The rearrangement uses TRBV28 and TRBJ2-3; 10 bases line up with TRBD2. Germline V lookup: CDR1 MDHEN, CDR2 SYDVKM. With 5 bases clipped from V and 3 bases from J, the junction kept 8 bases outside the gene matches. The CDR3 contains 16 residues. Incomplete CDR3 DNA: TGTGCCAGCAGTCCCTGGACTAGCGGCGTAACAGATACG. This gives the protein CASSPWTSGVTDT. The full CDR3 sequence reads CASSPWTSGVTDTQYF.

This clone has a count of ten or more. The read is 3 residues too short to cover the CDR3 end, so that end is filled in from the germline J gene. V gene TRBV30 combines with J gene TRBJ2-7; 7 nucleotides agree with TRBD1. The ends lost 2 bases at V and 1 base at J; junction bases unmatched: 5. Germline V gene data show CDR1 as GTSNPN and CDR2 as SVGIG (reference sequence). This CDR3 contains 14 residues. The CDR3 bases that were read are TGTGCCTGGAGTCGACAGGGAATATCCTACGAG. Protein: CAWSRQGISYE. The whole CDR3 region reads CAWSRQGISYEQYF.

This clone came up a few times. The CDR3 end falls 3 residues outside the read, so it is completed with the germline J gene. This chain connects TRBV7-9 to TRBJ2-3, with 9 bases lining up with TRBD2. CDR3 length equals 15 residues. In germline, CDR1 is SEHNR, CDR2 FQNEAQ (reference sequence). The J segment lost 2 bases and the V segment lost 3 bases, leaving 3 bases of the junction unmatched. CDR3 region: CASSFGTSITDTQYF. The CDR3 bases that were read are TGTGCCAGCAGCTTCGGGACTAGCATCACAGATACG.

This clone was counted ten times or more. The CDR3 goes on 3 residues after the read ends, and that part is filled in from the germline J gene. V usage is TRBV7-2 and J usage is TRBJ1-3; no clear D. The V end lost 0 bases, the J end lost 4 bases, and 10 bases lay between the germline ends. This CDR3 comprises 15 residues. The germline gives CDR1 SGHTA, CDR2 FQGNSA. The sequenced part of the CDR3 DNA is TGTGCCAGCAGCTTAGCGTTGGCCAGGGGAAACACC. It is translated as CASSLALARGNT. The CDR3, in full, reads CASSLALARGNTIYF.

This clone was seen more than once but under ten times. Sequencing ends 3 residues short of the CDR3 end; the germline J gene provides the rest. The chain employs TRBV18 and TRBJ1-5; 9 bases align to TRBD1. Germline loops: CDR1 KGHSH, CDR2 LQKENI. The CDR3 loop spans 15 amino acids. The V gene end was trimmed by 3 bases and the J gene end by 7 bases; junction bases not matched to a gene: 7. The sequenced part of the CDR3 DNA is TGTGCCAGCTCACCCACAGGGGGCTCGGGCCAGCCC. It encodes CASSPTGGSGQP. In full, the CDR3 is CASSPTGGSGQPQHF.

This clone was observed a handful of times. The sequenced part of the CDR3 DNA is TGTGCCAGCAGCTTAGACCCACAGGTGAGCTCCTACAATGAG. Its translation is CASSLDPQVSSYNE. The full CDR3 reads CASSLDPQVSSYNEQFF. The chain links TRBV7-6 to TRBJ2-1; maybe TRBD1 (5 bases). The read stops 3 residues short of the end of the CDR3; the missing end is completed from the germline J gene. The CDR3 sequence is 17 residues long. From germline, CDR1 is SGHVS and CDR2 FNYEAQ. The ends were cut back, 1 base at V and 0 bases at J, with 13 bases in the middle.

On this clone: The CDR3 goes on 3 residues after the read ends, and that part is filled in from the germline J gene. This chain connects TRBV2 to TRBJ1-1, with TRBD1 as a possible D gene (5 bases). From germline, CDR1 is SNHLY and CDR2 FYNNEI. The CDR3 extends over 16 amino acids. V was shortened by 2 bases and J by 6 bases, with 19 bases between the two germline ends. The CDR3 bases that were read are TGTGCCAGCAGTGAAAGGGGCGCGGTAAAGCGCGCTGAA. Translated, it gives CASSERGAVKRAE. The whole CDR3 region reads CASSERGAVKRAEAFF. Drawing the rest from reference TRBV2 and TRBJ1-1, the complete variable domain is EPEVTQTPSHQVTQMGQEVILRCVPISNHLYFYWYRQILGQKVEFLVSFYNNEISEKSEIFDDQFSVERPDGSNFTLKIRSTKLEDSAMYFCASSERGAVKRAEAFFGQGTRLTVV.

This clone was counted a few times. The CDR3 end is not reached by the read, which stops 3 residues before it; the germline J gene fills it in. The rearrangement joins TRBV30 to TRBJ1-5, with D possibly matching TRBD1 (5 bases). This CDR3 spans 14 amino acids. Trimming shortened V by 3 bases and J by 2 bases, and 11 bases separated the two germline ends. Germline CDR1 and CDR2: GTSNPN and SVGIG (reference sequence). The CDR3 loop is CAWRTGYGNQPQHF. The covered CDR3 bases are TGTGCCTGGAGAACAGGATACGGCAATCAGCCC.

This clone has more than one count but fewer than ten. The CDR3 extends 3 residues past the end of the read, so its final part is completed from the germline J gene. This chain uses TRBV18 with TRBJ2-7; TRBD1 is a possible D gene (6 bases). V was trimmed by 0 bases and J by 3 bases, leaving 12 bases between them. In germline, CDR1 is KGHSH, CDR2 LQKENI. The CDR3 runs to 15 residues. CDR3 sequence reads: CASSPPVQGYYEQYF. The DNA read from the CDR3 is TGTGCCAGCTCACCACCGGTACAGGGATACTACGAG.

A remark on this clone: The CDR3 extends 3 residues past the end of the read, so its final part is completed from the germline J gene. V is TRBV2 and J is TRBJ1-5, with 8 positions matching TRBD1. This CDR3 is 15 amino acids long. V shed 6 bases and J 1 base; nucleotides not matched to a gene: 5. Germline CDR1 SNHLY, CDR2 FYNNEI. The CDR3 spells CASSQGQVSNQPQHF. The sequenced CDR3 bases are TGTGCCAGCAGCCAGGGACAGGTGAGCAATCAGCCC.

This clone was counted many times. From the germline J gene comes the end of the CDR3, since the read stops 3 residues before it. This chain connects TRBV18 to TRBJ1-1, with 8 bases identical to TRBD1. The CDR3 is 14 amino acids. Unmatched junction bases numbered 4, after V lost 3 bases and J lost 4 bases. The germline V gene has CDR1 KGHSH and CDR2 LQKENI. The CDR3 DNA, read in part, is TGTGCCAGCTCACCCGGACAGGGCTTCACTGAA. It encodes CASSPGQGFTE. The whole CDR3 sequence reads CASSPGQGFTEAFF.

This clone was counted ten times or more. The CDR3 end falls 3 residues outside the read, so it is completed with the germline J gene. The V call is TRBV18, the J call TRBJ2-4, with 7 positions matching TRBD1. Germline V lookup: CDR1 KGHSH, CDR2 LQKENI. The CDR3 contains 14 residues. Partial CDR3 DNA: TGTGCCAGCTCACCCGGGACAGACTCTATTGTT. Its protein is CASSPGTDSIV. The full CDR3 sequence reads CASSPGTDSIVQYF. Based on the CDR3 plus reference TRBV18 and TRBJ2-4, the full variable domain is NAGVMQNPRHLVRRRGQEARLRCSPMKGHSHVYWYRQLPEEGLKFMVYLQKENIIDESGMPKERFSAEFPKEGPSILRIQQVVRGDSAAYFCASSPGTDSIVQYFGAGTRLSVL.